These T cell receptor beta chains were read from a single sample in a study of blood T cell repertoires in COVID-19. Sequencing was performed with immunoSEQ multiplex PCR; in TCRdb, only in-frame clones are kept and a portion is missing. The table has about 140,000 clones, 81% seen once. Sequenced material: peripheral blood. These receptors were taken from a human donor in a cohort sampled during active COVID-19. The CDR3 runs from the conserved cysteine through the conserved F or W. A D gene is named only where the DNA matches it firmly. Rows may omit the clone size; those that give it use once, few, many or a size class.

TRBV19,.,TRBD1,TRBJ1-6,16,CASSIERDRDNSPLHF,TGTGCCAGTAGTATCGAGCGGGACAGGGATAATTCACCCCTCCACTTT
TRBV6-4,.,.,TRBJ1-5,13,CASSADYNQPQHF,TGTGCCAGCAGCGCCGACTACAATCAGCCCCAGCATTTT
TRBV7-2,.,.,TRBJ1-5,14,CASSSSSRDQPQHF,TGTGCCAGCAGCTCCTCTTCTCGGGATCAGCCCCAGCATTTT
TRBV3-1/TRBV3-2,.,.,TRBJ2-1,13,CASSPRGYNEQFF,TGTGCCAGCAGCCCCCGGGGGTACAATGAGCAGTTCTTC
TRBV15,.,.,TRBJ2-1,14,CATSRGGPPYEQFF,TGTGCCACCAGCAGAGGGGGCCCTCCATATGAGCAGTTCTTC
TRBV29-1,.,TRBD1,TRBJ2-7,13,CSVARGPRYEQYF,TGCAGCGTTGCCAGGGGGCCCCGTTACGAGCAGTACTTC
TRBV6-5,.,TRBD2,TRBJ2-7,14,CASRTGLANYEQYF,TGTGCCAGCAGGACGGGACTAGCGAATTACGAGCAGTACTTC
TRBV28,.,TRBD1,TRBJ2-7,14,CASRRDRVRYEQYF,TGTGCCAGCAGACGCGACAGGGTACGATACGAGCAGTACTTC
TRBV7-9,few,.,TRBJ2-1,15,CASGPQGPRVNEQFF,TGTGCCAGCGGCCCACAGGGTCCGCGAGTCAATGAGCAGTTCTTC
TRBV2,.,TRBD1,TRBJ1-1,13,CASSQRDRVEAFF,TGTGCCAGCAGTCAACGGGACAGGGTGGAAGCTTTCTTT
TRBV10-1,.,.,TRBJ1-5,15,CASSGDTGKSQPQHF,TGCGCCAGCAGTGGGGACACAGGGAAGAGTCAGCCCCAGCATTTT
TRBV11-1,.,.,TRBJ2-3,14,CASSPTNRGDTQYF,TGTGCCAGCAGCCCGACCAACCGGGGAGATACGCAGTATTTT
TRBV7-9,few,.,TRBJ1-1,15,CASSSGGRGNTEAFF,TGTGCCAGCAGCTCAGGAGGGAGGGGCAACACTGAAGCTTTCTTT
TRBV6-5,.,.,TRBJ1-3,14,CASTDQGRGNTIYF,TGTGCCAGCACCGACCAGGGTAGAGGAAACACCATATATTTT
TRBV25-1,.,.,TRBJ2-3,15,CASSESLGGTDTQYF,TGTGCCAGCAGTGAATCCCTGGGAGGCACAGATACGCAGTATTTT
TRBV28,.,.,TRBJ2-3,13,CASSLSDIGTQYF,TGTGCCAGCAGTTTATCTGACATTGGTACGCAGTATTTT
TRBV18,.,TRBD1,TRBJ2-1,19,CASSPQMPGQGDSYNEQFF,TGTGCCAGCTCACCGCAAATGCCGGGACAGGGGGATTCCTACAATGAGCAGTTCTTC
TRBV9,.,TRBD2,TRBJ2-5,15,CASSLSGSHQETQYF,TGTGCCAGCAGCCTTAGCGGGAGCCATCAAGAGACCCAGTACTTC
TRBV7-9,few,TRBD2,TRBJ2-5,18,CASSFIDIQRECRETQYF,TGTGCCAGCAGCTTTATCGATATTCAGCGGGAGTGTCGAGAGACCCAGTACTTC
TRBV9,.,.,TRBJ2-7,14,CASSVGRISYEQYF,TGTGCCAGCAGCGTAGGGAGGATATCCTACGAGCAGTACTTC
TRBV11-1,.,.,TRBJ2-1,13,CASSLGTVNEQFF,TGTGCCAGCAGCTTAGGGACAGTCAATGAGCAGTTCTTC
TRBV6-4,once,TRBD2,TRBJ2-2,15,CASSRGPREAGELFF,TGTGCCAGCAGTCGAGGGCCTCGGGAGGCCGGGGAGCTGTTTTTT
TRBV7-8,.,TRBD2,TRBJ2-1,16,CASSHLGVAGDNEQFF,TGTGCCAGCAGCCATCTCGGGGTAGCGGGAGATAATGAGCAGTTCTTC
TRBV28,.,TRBD1,TRBJ2-5,14,CASSPGQGQETQYF,TGTGCCAGCAGCCCGGGACAGGGACAAGAGACCCAGTACTTC
TRBV5-1,.,TRBD1,TRBJ2-7,15,CASSQGNRGYWEQYF,TGCGCCAGCAGCCAAGGAAACAGGGGATACTGGGAGCAGTACTTC
TRBV7-9,.,.,TRBJ1-4,13,CASRRQPNEKLFF,TGTGCCAGCAGACGACAGCCTAATGAAAAACTGTTTTTT
TRBV12-5,few,.,TRBJ2-5,16,CASGLGGLTGKETQYF,TGTGCTAGTGGTTTGGGGGGACTGACAGGGAAAGAGACCCAGTACTTC
TRBV28,.,.,TRBJ2-4,20,CASSSTIPRSEGRAKNIQYF,TGTGCCAGCAGTTCCACAATTCCTCGCTCGGAAGGGAGGGCCAAAAACATTCAGTACTTC
TRBV28,.,TRBD2,TRBJ2-1,20,CASSLWAGTSGRSSYNEQFF,TGTGCCAGCAGTTTATGGGCCGGGACTAGCGGGAGGAGCTCCTACAATGAGCAGTTCTTC
TRBV28,.,.,TRBJ2-5,15,CASSSEGRGGETQYF,TGTGCCAGCAGTTCAGAAGGCAGGGGAGGGGAGACCCAGTACTTC
TRBV2,.,TRBD1,TRBJ2-1,16,CASSERETGGNNEQFF,TGTGCCAGCAGTGAAAGGGAGACAGGGGGAAACAATGAGCAGTTCTTC
TRBV7-7,.,TRBD2,TRBJ2-1,13,CASSSGTSGKQFF,TGTGCCAGCAGCTCCGGGACTAGCGGTAAGCAGTTCTTC
TRBV9,.,TRBD1,TRBJ2-7,15,CASSPRDRGGYEQYF,TGTGCCAGCAGCCCCCGGGACAGGGGCGGCTACGAGCAGTACTTC
TRBV16,.,TRBD1,TRBJ2-7,14,CASSRDRASYEQYF,TGTGCCAGCAGCCGGGACAGGGCCTCCTACGAGCAGTACTTC
TRBV24-1,.,TRBD1,TRBJ1-4,15,CATSEGQGADEKLFF,TGTGCCACCAGTGAAGGACAGGGGGCAGATGAAAAACTGTTTTTT
TRBV7-2,few,TRBD2,TRBJ2-7,15,CASSQTSGRISGQYF,TGTGCCAGCAGCCAGACTAGCGGGAGAATTTCGGGGCAGTACTTC
TRBV7-3,few,.,TRBJ2-6,16,CASSLIYGSGANVLTF,TGTGCCAGCAGCTTAATCTATGGCTCTGGGGCCAACGTCCTGACTTTC
TRBV7-9,.,TRBD1,TRBJ1-3,16,CASSLVDRGPGNTIYF,TGTGCCAGCAGCTTAGTAGACAGGGGACCTGGAAACACCATATATTTT
TRBV3-1/TRBV3-2,few,.,TRBJ2-7,14,CASSPRTQTYEQYF,TGTGCCAGCAGCCCCAGGACACAAACCTACGAGCAGTACTTC